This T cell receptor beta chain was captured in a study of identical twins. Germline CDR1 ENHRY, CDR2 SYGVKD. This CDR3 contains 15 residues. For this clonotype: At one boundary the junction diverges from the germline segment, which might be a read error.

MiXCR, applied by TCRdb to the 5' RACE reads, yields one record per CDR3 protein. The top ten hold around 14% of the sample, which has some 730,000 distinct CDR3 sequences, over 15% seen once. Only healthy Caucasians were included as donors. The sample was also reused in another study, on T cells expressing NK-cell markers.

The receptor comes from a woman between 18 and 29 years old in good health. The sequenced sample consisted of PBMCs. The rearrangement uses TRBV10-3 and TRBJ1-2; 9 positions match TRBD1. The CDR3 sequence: CAINDAGQGNHGYTF. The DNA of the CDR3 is TGTGCCATCAATGATGCGGGACAGGGTAACCATGGCTACACCTTC.